These 32 T cell receptor beta chains were all obtained from the same sample, sequenced in a study of technical replicates of blood from several donors. TCRdb's copy holds only in-frame clones and misses some; the assay was immunoSEQ multiplex PCR. The table includes 60,000 to 85,000 clones, 85% to 95% detected once. Sequenced: T cells isolated from PBMCs. The receptors were sampled from a human donor in good health.

As to this clone: Mismatch with germline at one junction end may stem from a read error. This chain uses TRBV7-7 with TRBJ2-7, with 12 bases fitting TRBD2. The CDR3 consists of 15 residues. CDR1 is SSHAT and CDR2 is FNYEAQ in the germline V gene (reference sequence). The CDR3 here is CASSEGLAGYYEQYF. The CDR3 DNA is TGTGCTAGCAGCGAGGGACTAGCGGGCTATTACGAGCAGTACTTC. The whole variable domain, remainder taken from reference TRBV7-7 and TRBJ2-7, is GAGVSQSPRYKVTKRGQDVTLRCDPISSHATLYWYQQALGQGPEFLTYFNYEAQPDKSGLPSDRFSAERPEGSISTLTIQRTEQRDSAMYRCASSEGLAGYYEQYFGPGTRLTVT.

The genes are TRBV4-1 and TRBJ1-1; D gene ambiguous. Trimming took off 5 bases at V and 1 base at J, with 8 bases between the two ends. CDR3 length equals 13 residues. Germline assignment: CDR1 MGHRA and CDR2 YSYEKL. DNA for the CDR3: TGCGCCAGCAGCGAGGTGGGGAACACTGAAGCTTTCTTT. This codes for CASSEVGNTEAFF.

This chain joins TRBV19 and TRBJ1-5, with 11 nucleotides matching TRBD1. The ends lost 5 bases at V and 2 bases at J; junction bases unmatched: 2. Germline V CDR1 and CDR2: LNHDA, SQIVND (reference sequence). The CDR3 loop spans 15 amino acids. The DNA for the CDR3 is TGTGCCAGTAGTGGACAGGGGGCAGGCAATCAGCCCCAGCATTTT. This encodes CASSGQGAGNQPQHF.

The chain links TRBV6-5 to TRBJ2-5; 10 bases map to TRBD2. The germline gives CDR1 MNHEY, CDR2 SVGAGI. V shed 6 bases and J 5 bases; nucleotides not matched to a gene: 9. This CDR3 region has 15 residues. CDR3 nucleotides: TGTGCCAGCAGCCTACTAGCGGGAACCGGGGAGACCCAGTACTTC. Its translation: CASSLLAGTGETQYF.

The chain recombines TRBV7-3 with TRBJ2-1; 9 bases line up with TRBD2. In germline, CDR1 is SGHTA, CDR2 FQGTGA. V lost 2 bases, J lost 4 bases, and 0 bases stayed unmatched. This CDR3 region has 14 residues. For the CDR3, the DNA is TGTGCCAGCAGCTTAGCGGGAGGGTACAATGAGCAGTTCTTC. It translates to CASSLAGGYNEQFF. The full variable domain, completed using reference TRBV7-3 and TRBJ2-1, is GAGVSQTPSNKVTEKGKYVELRCDPISGHTALYWYRQSLGQGPEFLIYFQGTGAADDSGLPNDRFFAVRPEGSVSTLKIQRTERGDSAVYLCASSLAGGYNEQFFGPGTRLTVL.

The chain links TRBV4-1 to TRBJ1-2; 7 bases are a match to TRBD1. Germline V gene data show CDR1 as MGHRA and CDR2 as YSYEKL. V gave up 1 base and J gave up 5 bases; unmatched junction bases: 10. This CDR3 is 16 amino acids long. CDR3 amino acids: CASSQGLDRQYYGYTF. The CDR3, as DNA: TGCGCCAGCAGCCAAGGACTGGACAGGCAGTATTATGGCTACACCTTC.

The chain carries TRBV11-3 and TRBJ2-7; TRBD1 matches at 7 bases. The V gene's germline CDR1 is SGHNT and CDR2 YENEEA. The CDR3 has 14 residues. The junction had 6 bases not matched to a gene; V was cut back by 5 bases and J by 2 bases. As DNA, the CDR3 is TGTGCCAGCAGCCAAGCAGGGGGTCCCTACGAGCAGTACTTC. Protein sequence: CASSQAGGPYEQYF.

V gene TRBV18 combines with J gene TRBJ2-2; perhaps TRBD2 as D (6 bases). Trimming took off 5 bases at V and 7 bases at J, with 11 bases between the two ends. This CDR3 spans 13 amino acids. Germline V CDR1 and CDR2: KGHSH, LQKENI. CDR3 coding DNA: TGTGCCAGCTCAAGACTAGATCACGGGGAGCTGTTTTTT. Translation gives CASSRLDHGELFF.

This chain joins TRBV11-2 and TRBJ2-1, with 8 bases lining up with TRBD2. V was clipped by 2 bases and J by 8 bases; unmatched bases: 14. The CDR3 is made up of 17 amino acids. CDR1 and CDR2 from the germline V gene are SGHAT and FQNNGV. The CDR3 coding sequence is TGTGCCAGCAGCTTATTTAGGCTAGCGGGTGACATGGATGAGCAGTTCTTC. Protein: CASSLFRLAGDMDEQFF. Complete variable domain (other parts from reference TRBV11-2 and TRBJ2-1): EAGVAQSPRYKIIEKRQSVAFWCNPISGHATLYWYQQILGQGPKLLIQFQNNGVVDDSQLPKDRFSAERLKGVDSTLKIQPAKLEDSAVYLCASSLFRLAGDMDEQFFGPGTRLTVL.

V gene TRBV27 combines with J gene TRBJ2-1; tentatively, D is TRBD1 (5 bases). This CDR3 comprises 13 residues. Germline V CDR1 and CDR2: MNHEY, SMNVEV (reference sequence). V lost 4 bases and J 4 bases, leaving 8 bases between the germline ends. The CDR3 loop is CASSWGRYNEQFF. The DNA of the CDR3 is TGTGCCAGCAGTTGGGGCAGATACAATGAGCAGTTCTTC.

This clone appeared a single time. The chain combines TRBV25-1 with TRBJ1-2, with 8 bases fitting TRBD1. V trimming: 10 bases; J trimming: 4 bases; junction bases outside the gene matches: 11. The CDR3 covers 14 residues. CDR1 is MGHDK, CDR2 SYGVNS, per germline. The CDR3 bases are TGTGCCACCAAACAGGGGGTTGGAGTCTATGGCTACACCTTC. It encodes CATKQGVGVYGYTF.

The CDR3 spells CSVEGAASGRAGEQYF. CDR3 DNA: TGCAGCGTTGAAGGGGCGGCTAGCGGGAGGGCCGGCGAGCAGTACTTC. The chain couples TRBV29-1 to TRBJ2-7, with 12 bases matching TRBD2. The germline V gene encodes CDR1 SQVTM and CDR2 ANQGSEA. This CDR3 spans 16 amino acids. V dropped 1 base and J dropped 6; count of bases not matched to a gene: 10.

The chain employs TRBV10-3 and TRBJ2-3; 9 bases align to TRBD2. After removal of 0 bases from V and 4 bases from J, the junction contained 5 bases not matched to a gene. CDR1 ENHRY and CDR2 SYGVKD come from the germline V gene. The CDR3 spans 16 residues. CDR3 nucleotide sequence: TGTGCCATCAGTGAGTCGAGGCGGGAGGGCTCAGATACGCAGTATTTT. Residues: CAISESRREGSDTQYF.

This sequence joins TRBV19 and TRBJ1-1; D ambiguous. V was clipped by 3 bases and J by 4 bases, with 12 bases between them. Germline CDR1 LNHDA, CDR2 SQIVND (reference sequence). The CDR3 spans 14 residues. CDR3 sequence (DNA): TGTGCCAGTAGTATGGATACTCGAGGCACTGAAGCTTTCTTT. Protein sequence: CASSMDTRGTEAFF.

The genes are TRBV19 and TRBJ2-2, with D possibly being TRBD1 (6 bases). The CDR3 has 15 residues. V gave up 4 bases and J gave up 7 bases, with 16 bases separating them. Germline values: CDR1 LNHDA, CDR2 SQIVND (reference sequence). The CDR3 nucleotides are TGTGCCAGTAGTACGGAACAGGGAGAAAGCGGGGAGCTGTTTTTT. Its protein product is CASSTEQGESGELFF.

The chain joins TRBV4-3 to TRBJ2-5; 11 nucleotides line up with TRBD2. The length of the CDR3 is 16 residues. Germline V gene lookup returns CDR1 LGHNA and CDR2 YSLEER. The V segment lost 2 bases and the J segment 4 bases; nucleotides outside the gene matches: 6. Here the CDR3 DNA reads TGCGCCAGCAGCCAAAACTCCCTAGCGGGAGGAGAGACCCAGTACTTC. Encoded protein: CASSQNSLAGGETQYF.

This sequence joins TRBV6-1 and TRBJ2-3, with TRBD1 as a possible D gene (5 bases). This CDR3 is 16 amino acids long. V lost 2 bases, J lost 6 bases, and 18 bases lay in between. The germline CDR1 and CDR2 sequences are MNHNS and SASEGT. CDR3 sequence reads: CASSELLRGWADTQYF. CDR3 sequence (DNA): TGTGCCAGCAGTGAATTGCTTAGGGGTTGGGCGGATACGCAGTATTTT.

CDR3: CASSSGPLTEAFF. DNA for the CDR3: TGTGCCAGCAGCTCAGGGCCTTTGACTGAAGCTTTCTTT. The rearrangement uses TRBV2 and TRBJ1-1, with D possibly TRBD1 on 5 matching bases. Germline V gives CDR1 SNHLY, CDR2 FYNNEI. V was pared by 6 bases and J by 5 bases, with 13 bases between. The CDR3 is 13 amino acids.

This sequence joins TRBV14 and TRBJ2-3; 7 nucleotides line up with TRBD2. The CDR3 has 13 residues. CDR1 is SGHDN and CDR2 is FVKESK in the germline V gene. V lost 1 base and J lost 8; bases outside the gene matches: 3. CDR3 residues: CASSQGLAGTQYF. CDR3 DNA sequence: TGTGCCAGCAGCCAAGGACTAGCCGGTACGCAGTATTTT.

The rearrangement uses TRBV9 and TRBJ2-1; 8 bases line up with TRBD2. V lost 4 bases and J lost 6; bases outside the gene matches: 9. The CDR3 runs 15 residues. Per the germline V gene, CDR1 is SGDLS and CDR2 is YYNGEE. The CDR3 nucleotides read TGTGCCAGCAGCTTAAGGGCGGGAGGTCCCAATGAGCAGTTCTTC. Its translation is CASSLRAGGPNEQFF. The complete variable domain, with remaining parts taken from reference TRBV9 and TRBJ2-1, reads DSGVTQTPKHLITATGQRVTLRCSPRSGDLSVYWYQQSLDQGLQFLIQYYNGEERAKGNILERFSAQQFPDLHSELNLSSLELGDSALYFCASSLRAGGPNEQFFGPGTRLTVL.

This chain uses TRBV2 with TRBJ2-7; weak D call: TRBD1 (5 bases). With 4 bases removed from V and 0 bases from J, the gap between germline ends came to 10 bases. This CDR3 has 14 residues. Germline V lookup: CDR1 SNHLY, CDR2 FYNNEI. CDR3 amino acids: CASSGQKSSYEQYF. The CDR3 DNA reads as TGTGCCAGCAGTGGACAGAAAAGCTCCTACGAGCAGTACTTC.

The chain combines TRBV9 with TRBJ2-5, with no clear D. The CDR3 is made up of 14 amino acids. V gave up 1 base and J gave up 7 bases, with 14 bases separating them. In germline, CDR1 is SGDLS, CDR2 YYNGEE. The CDR3 is CASSVFQESGTQYF. Written as DNA, the CDR3 is TGTGCCAGCAGCGTATTCCAAGAGTCCGGGACCCAGTACTTC.

The chain carries TRBV30 and TRBJ1-3, with TRBD1 identical over 7 bases. The CDR3 is 13 residues long. V shed 8 bases, J shed 3 bases, and the junction held 7 bases outside the gene matches. Germline V gives CDR1 GTSNPN, CDR2 SVGIG (reference sequence). The CDR3 sequence is CARSQGVGNTIYF. Here the CDR3 DNA reads TGTGCCCGCAGCCAGGGGGTTGGAAACACCATATATTTT.

V is TRBV12-5 and J is TRBJ1-3; D gene unclear. Per germline, CDR1 LGHNT and CDR2 FRNRAP. V gave up 8 bases and J gave up 0 bases, with 8 bases separating them. This CDR3 contains 13 residues. CDR3 sequence (DNA): TGTGCTAGTACCGGGGTCTCTGGAAACACCATATATTTT. Translation: CASTGVSGNTIYF. Based on the CDR3 plus reference TRBV12-5 and TRBJ1-3, the full variable domain is DARVTQTPRHKVTEMGQEVTMRCQPILGHNTVFWYRQTMMQGLELLAYFRNRAPLDDSGMPKDRFSAEMPDATLATLKIQPSEPRDSAVYFCASTGVSGNTIYFGEGSWLTVV.

J is TRBJ2-1 and V is TRBV7-9; no clear D gene. Trimming cost V 5 bases and J 10 bases, with 18 bases left between them. The CDR3 has 14 amino acids. Per germline, CDR1 SEHNR and CDR2 FQNEAQ (reference sequence). CDR3 region: CASSPISALGEQFF. Here the CDR3 DNA reads TGTGCCAGCAGCCCCATTAGTGCGCTCGGGGAGCAGTTCTTC.

This clone was seen once. The chain uses TRBV9 and TRBJ2-1; 11 nucleotides match TRBD2. Germline V gene lookup returns CDR1 SGDLS and CDR2 YYNGEE. This CDR3 region has 17 residues. The ends lost 0 bases at V and 8 bases at J; junction bases unmatched: 10. The CDR3 sequence: CASSVESSGRRVHEQFF. The DNA for the CDR3 is TGTGCCAGCAGCGTAGAGTCTAGCGGGAGGCGAGTCCATGAGCAGTTCTTC.

The CDR3 region is CASSGLTGTRGETQYF. Here the CDR3 DNA reads TGTGCCAGCAGTGGATTGACTGGCACCCGAGGAGAGACCCAGTACTTC. The chain carries TRBV6-1 and TRBJ2-5; no reliable D call. Germline CDR1 reads MNHNS; CDR2 reads SASEGT. The CDR3 length is 16 residues. V lost 4 bases and J lost 4, with 19 bases in between.

This chain connects TRBV28 to TRBJ1-1, with no clear D. V lost 4 bases and J 1 base, leaving 7 bases between the germline ends. Germline CDR1 and CDR2: MDHEN and SYDVKM. The CDR3 consists of 13 residues. This CDR3 is CASSSRRNTEAFF. CDR3 nucleotide sequence: TGTGCCAGCAGTTCTCGTAGGAACACTGAAGCTTTCTTT.

The rearrangement uses TRBV7-9 and TRBJ2-5; D not certain. The CDR3 runs to 12 residues. V was trimmed by 2 bases and J by 4 bases, leaving 5 bases between them. Germline V gene data show CDR1 as SEHNR and CDR2 as FQNEAQ (reference sequence). Written as DNA, the CDR3 is TGTGCCAGCAGCTTATGGCCAGAGACCCAGTACTTC. This encodes CASSLWPETQYF.

J is TRBJ2-2 and V is TRBV13; 11 bases map to TRBD2. The CDR3 covers 16 residues. The germline V gene has CDR1 PRHDT and CDR2 FYEKMQ (reference sequence). V gave up 2 bases and J gave up 7 bases; unmatched junction bases: 6. CDR3 sequence reads: CASSLSLAGVNGELFF. The CDR3 nucleotides read TGTGCCAGCAGCTTATCACTAGCGGGAGTTAACGGGGAGCTGTTTTTT.

The V and J genes are TRBV19 and TRBJ1-4, with 9 bases fitting TRBD1. The length of the CDR3 is 14 residues. V shed 6 bases, J shed 8 bases, and the junction held 7 bases outside the gene matches. The V gene's germline CDR1 is LNHDA and CDR2 SQIVND (reference sequence). The CDR3 bases are TGTGCCAGTAGCACAACAGGGGGCAGCGAAAAACTGTTTTTT. This gives the protein CASSTTGGSEKLFF.

The chain joins TRBV29-1 to TRBJ1-2; 7 bases are a match to TRBD1. The germline V gene encodes CDR1 SQVTM and CDR2 ANQGSEA. The CDR3 consists of 13 residues. With V trimmed by 4 bases and J by 7 bases, 9 bases remained unmatched. CDR3 coding DNA: TGCAGCGTTGGAGTGGCAGGGGGTGGTGGCTACACCTTC. Amino acid sequence: CSVGVAGGGGYTF.